This is a list of T cell receptor beta chains from one sample in a study of T cells after somatic rescue of genetic block. Only in-frame clones appear in the TCRdb table, and some are missing; sequencing was by immunoSEQ multiplex PCR. The data contain approximately 11,000 clones, 74% of them seen just once; the ten biggest clones take up about 20%. Source material: peripheral blood mononuclear cells (PBMCs). These receptors came from a boy between 10 and 17 years old. Both conserved end residues are part of each CDR3. The D gene is left open where the match is weak. Some rows have no size entry. The others give once, few or many, or a class for an expanded clone.

TGTGCCAGCTCACCGCAATGGGACAGGGGGCCCGCTGAAGCTTTCTTT	CASSPQWDRGPAEAFF	TRBJ1-1	-	TRBD1	TRBV18
TGTGCCAGCAGTTCCCTAAATCAGCCCCAGCATTTT	CASSSLNQPQHF	TRBJ1-5	-	-	TRBV6-6
TGTGCCAGCAGCTCCTACGAGCAGTACTTC	CASSSYEQYF	TRBJ2-7	-	-	TRBV11-2
TGTGCCAGTAGTATAGGGGACTGGGGGAGCTATGGCTACACCTTC	CASSIGDWGSYGYTF	TRBJ1-2	-	-	TRBV19
TGTGCCAGCAGCCTGGACATCTACGAGCAGTACTTC	CASSLDIYEQYF	TRBJ2-7	-	-	TRBV5-6
TGTGCCAGCAGCGTAGAGCCACAGGGTAACACTGAAGCTTTCTTT	CASSVEPQGNTEAFF	TRBJ1-1	-	-	TRBV9
TGTGCCAGCAGCTCCGGTCCCGGCCCTGTGGCTTTCTTT	CASSSGPGPVAFF	TRBJ1-1	-	-	TRBV5-5
TGCAGCGTTGACAAGGGACAGGGGGGGAGGGCTTTCTTT	CSVDKGQGGRAFF	TRBJ1-1	few	TRBD1	TRBV29-1
TGTGCCAGCAGTTGGAGCTCTGGAAACACCATATATTTT	CASSWSSGNTIYF	TRBJ1-3	-	-	TRBV6-6
TGTGCCAGCAGCCCCGACAGGGGTCCTTACAATGAGCAGTTCTTC	CASSPDRGPYNEQFF	TRBJ2-1	-	TRBD1	TRBV11-3
TGTGCCAGCAGTTTTAGGCGGAGGACAGGGGTTCAAGAGACCCAGTACTTC	CASSFRRRTGVQETQYF	TRBJ2-5	-	TRBD1	TRBV28
TGTGCCAGCGCTCTCCCTGTCTACAATGAGCAGTTCTTC	CASALPVYNEQFF	TRBJ2-1	-	-	TRBV6-1
TGTGCCAGCAGTGGAGGAACTAGCGGGGGTTATGAGCAGTTCTTC	CASSGGTSGGYEQFF	TRBJ2-1	-	TRBD2	TRBV6-4
TGTGCCAGCAGTCCCAGGGGGAGGACCTACGAGCAGTACTTC	CASSPRGRTYEQYF	TRBJ2-7	-	-	TRBV6-1
TGTGCCAGTAGTATAGGGATTCCTAATTCACCCCTCCACTTT	CASSIGIPNSPLHF	TRBJ1-6	-	-	TRBV19
TGTGCCGGCAGCTTTACGGGACAGGGTGCGGGCTACACCTTC	CAGSFTGQGAGYTF	TRBJ1-2	-	TRBD1	TRBV7-6
TGTGCCAGCAGTGACCAGACAGGGGACAAAGGCTTC	CASSDQTGDKGF	TRBJ2-4	-	TRBD1	TRBV6-1
TGTGCCAGCAGTTTTCTACAGGGCACTGAAGCTTTCTTT	CASSFLQGTEAFF	TRBJ1-1	-	-	TRBV27
TGTGCCAGCAGTGAAATCCAGGGAACGAACACTGAAGCTTTCTTT	CASSEIQGTNTEAFF	TRBJ1-1	-	-	TRBV6-1
TGCGCCAGCAGCTTGGACGGCGGCCCCTCCTACGAGCAGTACTTC	CASSLDGGPSYEQYF	TRBJ2-7	-	-	TRBV5-1
TGTGCCAGCAGTTTCCCGGGGACAGGGATTCCCTACGAGCAGTACTTC	CASSFPGTGIPYEQYF	TRBJ2-7	-	TRBD1	TRBV7-8
TGTGCCAGCAGCTTAAAGAACAGGGGGCTTGGCTACACCTTC	CASSLKNRGLGYTF	TRBJ1-2	-	TRBD1	TRBV5-6
TGTGCCAGCAGACCAGGGGTTAACACTGAAGCTTTCTTT	CASRPGVNTEAFF	TRBJ1-1	-	-	TRBV6-6
TGTGCCAGCAGTTTTGGTGGGACAATCTATCAGCCCCAGCATTTT	CASSFGGTIYQPQHF	TRBJ1-5	-	-	TRBV28
TGCGCCAGCAGAAATGACCATGGACCAGGGGTTGGAGATACGCAGTATTTT	CASRNDHGPGVGDTQYF	TRBJ2-3	-	-	TRBV23-1
TGTGCCAGTAGTCCTTACCACAGGGGGCCGAGCACAGATACGCAGTATTTT	CASSPYHRGPSTDTQYF	TRBJ2-3	-	TRBD1	TRBV19
TGTGCCAGTACCGGACAGGGCGCCTACGAGCAGTACTTC	CASTGQGAYEQYF	TRBJ2-7	-	TRBD1	TRBV19
TGTGCCAGCTCACCCTCATACCACGGAAATTCACCCCTCCACTTT	CASSPSYHGNSPLHF	TRBJ1-6	-	-	TRBV18
TGTGCCTGGAGTGTACCCTCTTGGGGTTCACCCCTCCACTTT	CAWSVPSWGSPLHF	TRBJ1-6	medium-sized	-	TRBV30
TGTGCCAGCAGTTCCCCTAGCGTTTACAATGAGCAGTTCTTC	CASSSPSVYNEQFF	TRBJ2-1	few	-	TRBV28
TGTGCCAGCAGTTCTCCCGCGATTAGCTCCTACGAGCAGTACTTC	CASSSPAISSYEQYF	TRBJ2-7	medium-sized	-	TRBV28
TGTGCCAGCCGACAAACTAGCGGACCTTACAATGAGCAGTTCTTC	CASRQTSGPYNEQFF	TRBJ2-1	-	TRBD2	TRBV7-3
TGTGCCAGCAGCTTAGTAGCCGGGGACAGGGGCTTCTATGGCTACACCTTC	CASSLVAGDRGFYGYTF	TRBJ1-2	once	TRBD1	TRBV7-9
TGCGCCAGCAGCTTGGCCTTAAGACTAGCGAACACCGGGGAGCTGTTTTTT	CASSLALRLANTGELFF	TRBJ2-2	few	-	TRBV5-1
TGTGCCAGTAGTATAGATAATTGGAGGACAGGGGGCCCTAGCTCTGGGGCCAACGTCCTGACTTTC	CASSIDNWRTGGPSSGANVLTF	TRBJ2-6	-	TRBD1	TRBV19
TGTGCCAGCAGCCTAACCAGGGGGAGAGAGGGCTACACCTTC	CASSLTRGREGYTF	TRBJ1-2	-	TRBD1	TRBV7-6
TGTGCCAGTAGCTTACAGGCTTATCAGCCCCAGCATTTT	CASSLQAYQPQHF	TRBJ1-5	-	-	TRBV19
TGTGCCAGCAGTCAGGACAGGGGCGACTGGCACACTGAAGCTTTCTTT	CASSQDRGDWHTEAFF	TRBJ1-1	-	TRBD1	TRBV27
TGTGCCAGCAGCGCGGGGGGACAGCTAAGGACAGATACGCAGTATTTT	CASSAGGQLRTDTQYF	TRBJ2-3	once	-	TRBV9
TGTGCCAGTCGGACCGGTGGGGGGCAAGAGACCCAGTACTTC	CASRTGGGQETQYF	TRBJ2-5	-	-	TRBV6-1
TGTGCCAGCTCACCAAGGACAGGGGGCCCTAGCACAGATACGCAGTATTTT	CASSPRTGGPSTDTQYF	TRBJ2-3	once	TRBD1	TRBV18